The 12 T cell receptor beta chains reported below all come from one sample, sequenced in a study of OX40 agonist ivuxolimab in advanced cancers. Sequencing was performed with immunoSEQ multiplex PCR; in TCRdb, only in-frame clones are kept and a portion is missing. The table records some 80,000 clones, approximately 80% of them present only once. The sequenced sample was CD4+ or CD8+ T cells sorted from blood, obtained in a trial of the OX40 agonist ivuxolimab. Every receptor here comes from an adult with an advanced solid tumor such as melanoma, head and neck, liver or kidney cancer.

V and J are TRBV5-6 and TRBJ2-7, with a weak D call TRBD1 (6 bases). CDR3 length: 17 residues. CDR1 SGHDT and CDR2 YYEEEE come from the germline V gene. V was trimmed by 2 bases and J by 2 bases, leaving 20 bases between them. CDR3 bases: TGTGCCAGCAGCTTTGTTCCTGGGGGACACCGACCCTACGAGCAGTACTTC. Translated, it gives CASSFVPGGHRPYEQYF. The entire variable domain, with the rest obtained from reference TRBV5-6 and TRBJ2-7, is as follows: DAGVTQSPTHLIKTRGQQVTLRCSPKSGHDTVSWYQQALGQGPQFIFQYYEEEERQRGNFPDRFSGHQFPNYSSELNVNALLLGDSALYLCASSFVPGGHRPYEQYFGPGTRLTVT.

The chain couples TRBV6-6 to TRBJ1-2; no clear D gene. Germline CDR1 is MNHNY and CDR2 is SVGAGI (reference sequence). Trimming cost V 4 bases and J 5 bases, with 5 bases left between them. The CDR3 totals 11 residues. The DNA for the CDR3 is TGTGCCAGCAGTTTTGAATATGGCTACACCTTC. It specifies CASSFEYGYTF.

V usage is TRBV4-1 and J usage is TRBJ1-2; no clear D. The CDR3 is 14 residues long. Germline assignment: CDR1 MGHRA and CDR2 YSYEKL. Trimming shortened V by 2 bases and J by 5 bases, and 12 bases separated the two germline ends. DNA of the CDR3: TGCGCCAGCAGCCAACCCAGTACGGCTTATGGCTACACCTTC. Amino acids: CASSQPSTAYGYTF.

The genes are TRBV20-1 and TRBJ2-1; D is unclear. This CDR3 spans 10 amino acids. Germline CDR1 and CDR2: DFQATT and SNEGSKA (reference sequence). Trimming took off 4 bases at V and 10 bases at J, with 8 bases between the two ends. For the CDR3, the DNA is TGCAGTGCTAAAACAATGGAGCAGTTCTTC. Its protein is CSAKTMEQFF.

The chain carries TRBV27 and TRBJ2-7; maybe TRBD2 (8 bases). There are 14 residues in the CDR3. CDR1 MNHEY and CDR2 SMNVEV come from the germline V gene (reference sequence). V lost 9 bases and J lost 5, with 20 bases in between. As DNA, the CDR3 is TGTGCCAGGCTAGCCCGACAGGGACTAGACGAGCAGTACTTC. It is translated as CARLARQGLDEQYF.

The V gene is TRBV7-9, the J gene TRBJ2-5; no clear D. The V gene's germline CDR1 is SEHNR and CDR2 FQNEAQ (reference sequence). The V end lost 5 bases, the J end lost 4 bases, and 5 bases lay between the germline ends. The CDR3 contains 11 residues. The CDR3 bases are TGTGCCAGCAGCAAGACAGAGACCCAGTACTTC. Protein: CASSKTETQYF.

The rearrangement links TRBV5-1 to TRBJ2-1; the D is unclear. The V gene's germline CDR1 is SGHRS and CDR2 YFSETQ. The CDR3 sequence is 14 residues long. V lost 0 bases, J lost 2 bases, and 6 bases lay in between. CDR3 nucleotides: TGCGCCAGCAGCTTGGAAGGGCCCTACAATGAGCAGTTCTTC. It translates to CASSLEGPYNEQFF.

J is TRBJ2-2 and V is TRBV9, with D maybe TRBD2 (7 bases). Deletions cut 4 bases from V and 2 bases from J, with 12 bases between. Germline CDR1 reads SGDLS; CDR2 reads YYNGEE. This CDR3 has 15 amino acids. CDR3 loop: CASSPAGHNTGELFF. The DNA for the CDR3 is TGTGCCAGCAGCCCAGCGGGACACAACACCGGGGAGCTGTTTTTT.

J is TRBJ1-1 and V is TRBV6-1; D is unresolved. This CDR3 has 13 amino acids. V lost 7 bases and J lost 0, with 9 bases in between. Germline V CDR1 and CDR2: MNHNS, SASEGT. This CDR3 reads CASITAMNTEAFF. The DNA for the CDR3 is TGTGCCAGCATAACAGCAATGAACACTGAAGCTTTCTTT.

The CDR3 DNA follows: TGCGCCAGCAGCTTGGAGGGCCAGGGGGGTACGCAGTATTTT. Protein: CASSLEGQGGTQYF. The chain carries TRBV5-1 and TRBJ2-3; D may be TRBD1 (7 bases). Germline assignment: CDR1 SGHRS and CDR2 YFSETQ. CDR3 length equals 14 residues. V gave up 0 bases and J gave up 8 bases, with 13 bases separating them.

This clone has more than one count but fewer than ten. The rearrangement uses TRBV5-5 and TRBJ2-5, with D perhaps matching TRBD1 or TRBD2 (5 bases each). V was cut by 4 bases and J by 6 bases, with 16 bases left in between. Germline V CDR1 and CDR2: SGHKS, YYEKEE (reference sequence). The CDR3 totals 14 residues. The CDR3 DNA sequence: TGTGCCAGCAGCCGCGCTAGCAGGGTTCAGACCCAGTACTTC. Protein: CASSRASRVQTQYF.

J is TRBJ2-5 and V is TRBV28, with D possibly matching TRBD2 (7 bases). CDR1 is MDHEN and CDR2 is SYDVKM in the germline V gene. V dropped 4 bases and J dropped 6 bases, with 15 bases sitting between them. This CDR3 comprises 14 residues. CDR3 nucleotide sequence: TGTGCCAGCAGTTCCCCACGGGGGGCCAAGACCCAGTACTTC. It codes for CASSSPRGAKTQYF.